This TCR beta chain originates from a study of T cell repertoires in cytomegalovirus infection. Each CDR3 protein gets one entry after TCRdb re-called the reads with MiXCR. The sample holds fewer than 250,000 distinct CDR3 sequences, over 20% seen once. Study conclusions and caveats: Ex vivo responses were dominated by HLA-C-restricted CMV-specific TCR beta clonotypes.

Germline CDR1 SQVTM, CDR2 ANQGSEA. V lost 6 bases and J lost 6, with 9 bases in between. The CDR3 is 11 residues long. Remarks on this clonotype: What it recognizes is unknown.

The gene calls are TRBV29-1 and TRBJ2-1; TRBD2 is a possible D gene (5 bases). The clonotype was recovered from a human donor in good health (CMV status not recorded). Some clones in this sample may be carry-over from other donors' samples. Material: CD8+ T cells from PBMCs. CDR3 region: CSVPSPNEQFF. The CDR3 nucleotides read TGCAGCGTACCTAGCCCCAATGAGCAGTTCTTC.